The 30 T cell receptor beta chains presented below share a single source sample, sequenced in a study of T cell responses to AZD1222 COVID-19 vaccine (dated by TCRdb to the early 2020s). The time point label for this specimen denotes: baseline before first vaccination. The method was the immunoSEQ multiplex PCR assay. The clones in this table, taken by TCRdb from immuneACCESS, are in-frame only. Not every clone is retained; where verified, under half of the shortfall comes from an unresolved V gene, and the cause of the rest is unknown. The sample table holds more than 250,000 clones, of which roughly 93% were seen once. The leading ten clones occupy 0.5% to 0.7% of the sample. The source material was peripheral blood, sampled on day 0 of AZD1222 vaccination. The origin of the receptors is an adult in good health.

The J gene is TRBJ2-2, the V gene TRBV9; TRBD1 agrees at 7 bases. J gave up 5 bases and V 3 bases, and 10 bases lay outside the gene matches. Germline V gives CDR1 SGDLS, CDR2 YYNGEE. This CDR3 is 16 amino acids long. The CDR3 sequence is CASSAGTVGRTGELFF. The CDR3 nucleotides are TGTGCCAGCAGCGCCGGGACAGTGGGTAGGACCGGGGAGCTGTTTTTT.

This clone was detected once. The chain uses TRBV18 and TRBJ1-5, with TRBD1 matching over 7 bases. Trimming removed 3 bases from V and 5 bases from J; junction bases left unmatched: 4. CDR3 length: 14 residues. The germline gives CDR1 KGHSH, CDR2 LQKENI. CDR3 residues: CASSPSGGDQPQHF. The DNA for the CDR3 is TGTGCCAGCTCACCCTCAGGGGGTGATCAGCCCCAGCATTTT.

The V gene is TRBV3-1 (or the pseudogene TRBV3-2), the J gene TRBJ1-5, with no clear D. The CDR3 spans 14 residues. CDR1 LGHDT and CDR2 YNNKEL come from the germline V gene (reference sequence). Trimming left V 3 bases short and J 5 bases short, with 11 bases between. CDR3 DNA: TGTGCCAGCAGCCACGCAGGCCACGATCAGCCCCAGCATTTT. Its translation: CASSHAGHDQPQHF.

This clone appeared once. V is TRBV9 and J is TRBJ2-6, with D unresolved. This CDR3 is built from 13 residues. The germline V gene encodes CDR1 SGDLS and CDR2 YYNGEE. Trimming cost V 5 bases and J 0 bases, with 3 bases left between them. CDR3 nucleotide sequence: TGTGCCAGCAGGCCCTCTGGGGCCAACGTCCTGACTTTC. Protein product: CASRPSGANVLTF.

The chain combines TRBV19 with TRBJ2-1; 8 bases align to TRBD2. V gave up 3 bases and J gave up 4 bases; unmatched junction bases: 5. This CDR3 has 15 residues. CDR1 is LNHDA, CDR2 SQIVND, per germline (reference sequence). Written as DNA, the CDR3 is TGTGCCAGTAGTATGAGGCGCGGGGGGTACAATGAGCAGTTCTTC. Encoded protein: CASSMRRGGYNEQFF.

This chain connects TRBV4-2 to TRBJ2-7; D unclear. Trimming shortened V by 0 bases and J by 6 bases, and 12 bases separated the two germline ends. The germline CDR1 and CDR2 sequences are LGHNA and YNFKEQ. The CDR3 totals 14 residues. For the CDR3, the DNA is TGTGCCAGCAGCCAAGAAACGGGCTTCGGCGAGCAGTACTTC. Protein: CASSQETGFGEQYF.

This clone was counted once. V usage is TRBV15 and J usage is TRBJ1-1; 7 bases fit TRBD1. Per germline, CDR1 LNHNV and CDR2 YYDKDF (reference sequence). V dropped 1 base and J dropped 8; count of bases not matched to a gene: 4. This CDR3 has 13 residues. Here the CDR3 reads CATSRATTGEAFF. CDR3 nucleotides: TGTGCCACCAGCAGAGCAACGACAGGGGAAGCTTTCTTT.

The CDR3 region is CASSHAAQETQYF. The CDR3 coding sequence is TGTGCCAGCAGCCACGCAGCTCAAGAGACCCAGTACTTC. The chain employs TRBV7-9 and TRBJ2-5; no reliable D call. CDR1 is SEHNR, CDR2 FQNEAQ, per germline (reference sequence). Trimming took off 5 bases at V and 2 bases at J, with 9 bases between the two ends. There are 13 residues in the CDR3.

The chain joins TRBV4-1 to TRBJ2-1, with TRBD2 matching over 10 bases. Germline V lookup: CDR1 MGHRA, CDR2 YSYEKL. This CDR3 comprises 19 residues. Germline trimming cut 1 base from V and 4 bases from J; bases unmatched to any gene: 13. CDR3 nucleotide sequence: TGCGCCAGCAGCCAAGGAAGAATCAGCGGGAGGGCCGCATACAATGAGCAGTTCTTC. Residues: CASSQGRISGRAAYNEQFF.

The chain couples TRBV29-1 to TRBJ1-5; no firm D call. Germline values: CDR1 SQVTM, CDR2 ANQGSEA. Deletions cut 4 bases from V and 2 bases from J, with 9 bases between. The CDR3 is 13 amino acids. The CDR3 reads CSVADGGNQPQHF. The CDR3 DNA follows: TGCAGCGTTGCCGACGGTGGCAATCAGCCCCAGCATTTT.

This chain's CDR3 is CASRSSGRGENEQFF. The DNA of the CDR3 is TGTGCCAGCAGATCAAGCGGGAGAGGAGAAAATGAGCAGTTCTTC. The chain carries TRBV28 and TRBJ2-1; TRBD2 aligns across 8 bases. After removal of 6 bases from V and 7 bases from J, the junction contained 11 bases not matched to a gene. Germline V gene sequence: CDR1 MDHEN, CDR2 SYDVKM. CDR3 length equals 15 residues.

The rearrangement uses TRBV5-1 and TRBJ1-1, with D possibly TRBD1 on 5 matching bases. V lost 0 bases and J lost 1, with 10 bases in between. This CDR3 contains 15 residues. CDR1 and CDR2 (germline): SGHRS, YFSETQ. CDR3 bases: TGCGCCAGCAGCTTGGTGGCAGGGAGGAACACTGAAGCTTTCTTT. Encoded protein: CASSLVAGRNTEAFF.

The rearrangement joins TRBV4-1 to TRBJ2-7, with D unresolved. This CDR3 contains 16 residues. The ends were cut back, 0 bases at V and 0 bases at J, with 12 bases in the middle. Looked up from germline, CDR1 is MGHRA and CDR2 is YSYEKL. The CDR3: CASSQDAFPSSYEQYF. CDR3 in DNA: TGCGCCAGCAGCCAAGATGCGTTTCCGAGCTCCTACGAGCAGTACTTC.

This clone was recorded once. V is TRBV2 and J is TRBJ1-1, with a tentative D call TRBD1 (6 bases). CDR3 length: 15 amino acids. The germline V gene encodes CDR1 SNHLY and CDR2 FYNNEI. Trimming pared 6 bases from V and 1 base from J, leaving 15 bases between. The CDR3 here is CASRETPTGNTEAFF. CDR3 sequence (DNA): TGTGCCAGCAGGGAGACCCCGACAGGGAACACTGAAGCTTTCTTT. Based on the CDR3 plus reference TRBV2 and TRBJ1-1, the full variable domain is EPEVTQTPSHQVTQMGQEVILRCVPISNHLYFYWYRQILGQKVEFLVSFYNNEISEKSEIFDDQFSVERPDGSNFTLKIRSTKLEDSAMYFCASRETPTGNTEAFFGQGTRLTVV.

The chain recombines TRBV3-1 (or the pseudogene TRBV3-2) with TRBJ2-5; no clear D gene. Germline V CDR1 and CDR2: LGHDT, YNNKEL (reference sequence). The V end lost 3 bases, the J end lost 7 bases, and 12 bases lay between the germline ends. The CDR3 consists of 13 residues. CDR3 sequence (DNA): TGTGCCAGCAGCCACCAAACTCGGGCGACCCAGTACTTC. Translating it yields CASSHQTRATQYF.

The CDR3 spells CASSQDPRLAGGREQYF. The CDR3 DNA reads TGCGCCAGCAGCCAAGATCCGCGACTAGCGGGTGGGAGGGAGCAGTACTTC. J is TRBJ2-7 and V is TRBV4-1; 10 bases align to TRBD2. The CDR3 has 17 residues. The V gene end was trimmed by 0 bases and the J gene end by 7 bases; junction bases not matched to a gene: 12. CDR1 and CDR2 (germline): MGHRA, YSYEKL.

In its sample, this clone was seen once. This chain connects TRBV28 to TRBJ1-3; D is uncertain. V was shortened by 4 bases and J by 4 bases, with 14 bases between the two germline ends. The CDR3 loop spans 15 amino acids. CDR1 and CDR2 (germline): MDHEN, SYDVKM. The CDR3: CASSSPTRWGNTIYF. The CDR3 nucleotides are TGTGCCAGCAGTTCCCCAACCCGGTGGGGAAACACCATATATTTT.

The J gene is TRBJ2-7, the V gene TRBV2; D unclear. V was pared by 8 bases and J by 2 bases, with 10 bases between. This CDR3 spans 12 amino acids. Looked up from germline, CDR1 is SNHLY and CDR2 is FYNNEI. Here the CDR3 reads CASRLRTYEQYF. The CDR3 coding sequence is TGTGCCAGCCGGCTCCGGACCTACGAGCAGTACTTC. Full variable domain (remainder filled in from reference TRBV2 and TRBJ2-7): EPEVTQTPSHQVTQMGQEVILRCVPISNHLYFYWYRQILGQKVEFLVSFYNNEISEKSEIFDDQFSVERPDGSNFTLKIRSTKLEDSAMYFCASRLRTYEQYFGPGTRLTVT.

The rearrangement joins TRBV28 to TRBJ1-1, with 8 nucleotides matching TRBD1. From germline, CDR1 is MDHEN and CDR2 SYDVKM. This CDR3 has 13 amino acids. Trimming at V came to 1 base and at J to 9 bases, leaving 4 bases not matched to a gene. The CDR3 nucleotides are TGTGCCAGCAGTTTATTCGGACAGGGAAAAGCTTTCTTT. It codes for CASSLFGQGKAFF.

The gene calls are TRBV15 and TRBJ2-7, with TRBD1 as a possible D gene (5 bases). Germline CDR1 reads LNHNV; CDR2 reads YYDKDF (reference sequence). Between the trimmed V and J ends, which lost 0 bases and 3 bases, there was a span of 15 bases. The CDR3 extends over 16 amino acids. The CDR3 bases are TGTGCCACCAGCAGAGATACAGGCTCCCTAGGCTACGAGCAGTACTTC. Encoded protein: CATSRDTGSLGYEQYF.

The chain uses TRBV19 and TRBJ2-1; TRBD1 might be the D (6 bases). The V gene's germline CDR1 is LNHDA and CDR2 SQIVND (reference sequence). V was trimmed by 7 bases and J by 14 bases, leaving 15 bases between them. The CDR3 length is 11 residues. In DNA, the CDR3 is TGTGCCAGTAAGGGGGAGAACGAAAAGTTCTTC. Its protein product is CASKGENEKFF.

A note on this clone: Because the CDR3's place on the DNA is in doubt, the DNA is left out and the CDR3 is given as listed by TCRdb. The chain couples TRBV21-1 to TRBJ1-1. TRBV21-1 is marked as a pseudogene. The CDR3 region is 16 residues in length, termini included. The CDR3 region is CASSIRTGYRCTEAFF.

V and J are TRBV28 and TRBJ2-1; 7 bases line up with TRBD1. CDR3 length equals 16 residues. The germline gives CDR1 MDHEN, CDR2 SYDVKM. V dropped 6 bases and J dropped 0; count of bases not matched to a gene: 8. The CDR3 DNA reads as TGTGCCAGCAGCCTGGGGGCAGGGGGCTCCTACAATGAGCAGTTCTTC. Its translation is CASSLGAGGSYNEQFF. The full variable domain, with the rest looked up from reference TRBV28 and TRBJ2-1, is DVKVTQSSRYLVKRTGEKVFLECVQDMDHENMFWYRQDPGLGLRLIYFSYDVKMKEKGDIPEGYSVSREKKERFSLILESASTNQTSMYLCASSLGAGGSYNEQFFGPGTRLTVL.

The chain links TRBV5-4 to TRBJ2-7; the D is unclear. V lost 3 bases to trimming and J lost 2 bases, with 12 bases between them. CDR1 SGHNT and CDR2 YYREEE come from the germline V gene (reference sequence). This CDR3 comprises 14 residues. The CDR3 loop is CASSSQVIPYEQYF. For the CDR3, the DNA is TGTGCCAGCAGCTCTCAGGTTATTCCCTACGAGCAGTACTTC.

The V gene is TRBV30, the J gene TRBJ1-5; D is possibly TRBD1 (5 bases). The CDR3 extends over 15 amino acids. The V end was cut by 1 base, the J end by 0 bases, with 10 bases between. Germline values: CDR1 GTSNPN, CDR2 SVGIG (reference sequence). CDR3 sequence reads: CAWSGTRVSNQPQHF. DNA for the CDR3: TGTGCCTGGAGTGGGACACGGGTTAGCAATCAGCCCCAGCATTTT.

This CDR3 is CASTYTDRGSNQPQHF. CDR3 bases: TGTGCCAGTACTTATACCGACAGGGGGAGCAATCAGCCCCAGCATTTT. The chain uses TRBV19 and TRBJ1-5, with TRBD1 matching 9 bases. V shed 7 bases and J 1 base; nucleotides not matched to a gene: 8. The CDR3 spans 16 residues. From germline, CDR1 is LNHDA and CDR2 SQIVND (reference sequence).

The rearrangement joins TRBV6-6 to TRBJ1-2, with a tentative D call TRBD1 (5 bases). Germline V lookup: CDR1 MNHNY, CDR2 SVGAGI (reference sequence). The ends were cut back, 6 bases at V and 3 bases at J, with 17 bases in the middle. The CDR3 spans 15 residues. The CDR3 sequence: CASSPPGGTHYGYTF. CDR3 sequence (DNA): TGTGCCAGCAGCCCCCCCGGGGGGACCCACTATGGCTACACCTTC.

The chain links TRBV7-8 to TRBJ2-7, with D possibly called TRBD1 or TRBD2 (6 bases each). Trimming cost V 4 bases and J 3 bases, with 25 bases left between them. The CDR3 is 18 residues long. Germline V gives CDR1 SGHVS, CDR2 FQNEAQ. The CDR3: CASSSLVAIRGLGYEQYF. In DNA, the CDR3 is TGTGCCAGCAGCTCCCTAGTAGCTATTCGGGGGCTTGGCTACGAGCAGTACTTC.

The chain uses TRBV10-3 and TRBJ2-7; TRBD1 agrees at 10 bases. This CDR3 region has 15 residues. Germline V gene data show CDR1 as ENHRY and CDR2 as SYGVKD. The V segment lost 6 bases and the J segment 4 bases; nucleotides outside the gene matches: 9. CDR3 DNA sequence: TGTGCCATCAGGTCCGGGACAGGGGTCGTTTACGAGCAGTACTTC. It yields the protein CAIRSGTGVVYEQYF.

As to this clone: The sample holds other DNA sequences that translate to the same CDR3. The V call is TRBV6-5, the J call TRBJ1-2; D is uncertain. Germline values: CDR1 MNHEY, CDR2 SVGAGI. V was shortened by 5 bases and J by 4 bases, with 8 bases between the two germline ends. This CDR3 is built from 12 residues. This chain's CDR3 is CASSTPGYGYTF. The CDR3 nucleotides read TGTGCCAGCAGTACCCCGGGCTATGGCTACACCTTC.